The T cell receptor beta chain described here comes from a study of breast tumors, draining lymph nodes, adjacent tissues. Germline V gene lookup returns CDR1 SGHRS and CDR2 YFSETQ. The CDR3 is made up of 14 amino acids. Breast cancer patients provided tissue from their axillary draining lymph nodes. TCRdb reprocessed the multiplex PCR reads with MiXCR, giving one entry per CDR3 protein. The repertoire holds some 150,000 distinct CDR3 sequences, with approximately 33% as singletons. Remarks on this clonotype: Its ends do not fully match the called genes, so a read error is possible.

The chain has TRBV5-1 and TRBJ2-5; D assignment may be TRBD1 or TRBD2 (6 bases each). Source material: axillary lymph node tissue. This receptor was obtained from a female donor with breast cancer. Some clones in this sample may be carry-over from other donors' samples. The CDR3 loop is CASSLSGGQDTQYF. The CDR3 nucleotides are TGCGCCAGCAGCTTGTCCGGGGGCCAAGACACCCAGTACTTC.